This T cell receptor beta chain came from a study of blood T cell repertoires in COVID-19. For the study at large: The United States, Italy and Spain were the sources of the acute and convalescent COVID-19 samples. T cells, B-cell-depleted T cells, or PBMCs provided the cDNA or gDNA that served as material.

It was during active infection that Seattle patients were enrolled and then longitudinally followed. Study processing details: Estimates of nucleated cell counts were drawn from the amplification of reference gene primers. Clones were read by immunoSEQ multiplex PCR, and TCRdb kept only the in-frame ones, dropping some. V, J and clone size are those of that table, while D and trimming were read from the DNA. The sample lists under 300,000 clones, less than 90% seen once, with approximately 12% in the top ten. This receptor was taken from a woman aged 25 to 39 with COVID-19, enrolled during active disease. The sample taken for sequencing was peripheral blood.

CDR3 sequence (DNA): TGCGCCAGCAGCCAAGAGTCGGGACTAGCAAGCTCCTACGAGCAGTACTTC. The encoded protein is CASSQESGLASSYEQYF. The chain employs TRBV4-1 and TRBJ2-7; 9 bases line up with TRBD2. Germline-derived CDR1 and CDR2 are MGHRA and YSYEKL. V lost 0 bases and J lost 0; bases outside the gene matches: 6. This CDR3 is built from 17 residues.